The rows below give T cell receptor beta chains drawn from one sample of a study of human T cells and chemical hapten exposure. TCRdb re-called the 5' RACE reads with MiXCR, one entry per CDR3 protein. The sample carries roughly 110,000 distinct CDR3 sequences, roughly 18% recorded once. These receptors all stem from a human donor in good health. Each CDR3 is given with its conserved first and last residue. Each record gives: clone size, J gene, CDR3 length, V gene, D gene, CDR3 protein, CDR3 DNA. A D gene is named only where the DNA matches it firmly. The listing skips clone size in some rows; elsewhere it reads once, few, many or a size class.

clone_size: few; j_call: TRBJ1-3; cdr3_length: 11; v_call: TRBV7-9; d_call: .; cdr3_aa: CASSLLDTIYF; cdr3_nt: TGTGCCAGCAGCTTATTGGACACCATATATTTT
clone_size: .; j_call: TRBJ1-1; cdr3_length: 13; v_call: TRBV28; d_call: .; cdr3_aa: CASSLPRTDEAFF; cdr3_nt: TGTGCCAGCAGTTTACCCCGGACGGATGAAGCTTTCTTT
clone_size: .; j_call: TRBJ1-3; cdr3_length: 14; v_call: TRBV12-3/TRBV12-4; d_call: TRBD1; cdr3_aa: CASSLQGDGNTIYF; cdr3_nt: TGTGCCAGCAGTTTACAGGGGGACGGAAACACCATATATTTT
clone_size: few; j_call: TRBJ2-5; cdr3_length: 15; v_call: TRBV14; d_call: TRBD1; cdr3_aa: CASSLRTGRSETQYF; cdr3_nt: TGTGCCAGCAGTCTTCGGACAGGAAGGTCGGAGACCCAGTACTTC
clone_size: .; j_call: TRBJ2-7; cdr3_length: 18; v_call: TRBV11-2; d_call: TRBD2; cdr3_aa: CASSFGPVRSGRMYEQYF; cdr3_nt: TGTGCCAGCAGCTTTGGTCCTGTCCGTAGCGGGAGGATGTACGAGCAGTACTTC
clone_size: .; j_call: TRBJ1-1; cdr3_length: 16; v_call: TRBV28; d_call: .; cdr3_aa: CASSLPGQPLNTEAFF; cdr3_nt: TGTGCCAGCAGTTTACCCGGACAGCCCCTCAACACTGAAGCTTTCTTT
clone_size: few; j_call: TRBJ2-2; cdr3_length: 14; v_call: TRBV10-3; d_call: TRBD2; cdr3_aa: CAIGLSSGTGELFF; cdr3_nt: TGTGCCATCGGGCTCTCTAGCGGCACCGGGGAGCTGTTTTTT
clone_size: few; j_call: TRBJ1-4; cdr3_length: 15; v_call: TRBV7-2; d_call: .; cdr3_aa: CASSPQTGPNEKLFF; cdr3_nt: TGTGCCAGCAGCCCTCAGACAGGACCTAATGAAAAACTGTTTTTT
clone_size: .; j_call: TRBJ2-3; cdr3_length: 12; v_call: TRBV6-1; d_call: .; cdr3_aa: CASSESTDTQYF; cdr3_nt: TGTGCCAGCAGTGAGAGTACAGATACGCAGTATTTT
clone_size: .; j_call: TRBJ2-5; cdr3_length: 15; v_call: TRBV4-1; d_call: .; cdr3_aa: CVSSQDRTGRETQYF; cdr3_nt: TGCGTCAGCAGCCAAGATCGTACAGGGCGAGAGACCCAGTACTTC
clone_size: few; j_call: TRBJ1-1; cdr3_length: 13; v_call: TRBV6-5; d_call: .; cdr3_aa: CASSQNVNTEAFF; cdr3_nt: TGTGCCAGCAGCCAGAACGTGAACACTGAAGCTTTCTTT
clone_size: few; j_call: TRBJ2-3; cdr3_length: 16; v_call: TRBV5-1; d_call: TRBD2; cdr3_aa: CASSGLAGGFTDTQYF; cdr3_nt: TGCGCCAGCTCGGGACTAGCGGGAGGGTTCACAGATACGCAGTATTTT
clone_size: many; j_call: TRBJ2-4; cdr3_length: 17; v_call: TRBV20-1; d_call: TRBD1; cdr3_aa: CSARIPTGEIAKNIQYF; cdr3_nt: TGCAGTGCTAGAATCCCAACAGGGGAAATAGCCAAAAACATTCAGTACTTC
clone_size: .; j_call: TRBJ2-3; cdr3_length: 17; v_call: TRBV7-8; d_call: .; cdr3_aa: CASSLVRGSGGTDTQYF; cdr3_nt: TGTGCCAGCAGCTTAGTCCGGGGTTCGGGAGGCACAGATACGCAGTATTTT
clone_size: .; j_call: TRBJ2-1; cdr3_length: 14; v_call: TRBV9; d_call: .; cdr3_aa: CASTPSSGRNEQFF; cdr3_nt: TGTGCCAGCACCCCTTCCTCCGGGAGAAATGAGCAGTTCTTC
clone_size: .; j_call: TRBJ2-3; cdr3_length: 15; v_call: TRBV19; d_call: .; cdr3_aa: CASSIDDHRTDTQYF; cdr3_nt: TGTGCCAGTAGTATAGATGATCACAGGACAGATACGCAGTATTTT
clone_size: many; j_call: TRBJ2-6; cdr3_length: 18; v_call: TRBV28; d_call: TRBD1; cdr3_aa: CASSFYQWTGTGANVLTF; cdr3_nt: TGTGCCAGCAGTTTCTACCAATGGACAGGAACTGGGGCCAACGTCCTGACTTTC
clone_size: .; j_call: TRBJ2-7; cdr3_length: 17; v_call: TRBV4-2; d_call: .; cdr3_aa: CASSQRSGVRDPYEQYF; cdr3_nt: TGTGCCAGCAGCCAAAGGAGTGGGGTTCGGGACCCCTACGAGCAGTACTTC
clone_size: few; j_call: TRBJ2-7; cdr3_length: 15; v_call: TRBV6-5; d_call: .; cdr3_aa: CASSYPRQSPYEQYF; cdr3_nt: TGTGCCAGCAGTTACCCGCGACAGAGCCCCTACGAGCAGTACTTC
clone_size: .; j_call: TRBJ2-3; cdr3_length: 16; v_call: TRBV27; d_call: TRBD1; cdr3_aa: CASSPGTGGSTDTQYF; cdr3_nt: TGTGCCAGCAGTCCAGGGACAGGGGGGTCCACAGATACGCAGTATTTT
clone_size: .; j_call: TRBJ1-3; cdr3_length: 16; v_call: TRBV30; d_call: TRBD1; cdr3_aa: CAWAYGTGGSGNTIYF; cdr3_nt: TGTGCCTGGGCCTATGGGACAGGGGGCTCTGGAAACACCATATATTTT
clone_size: .; j_call: TRBJ2-5; cdr3_length: 15; v_call: TRBV12-3/TRBV12-4; d_call: TRBD2; cdr3_aa: CASSSLAGAEETQYF; cdr3_nt: TGTGCCAGCAGTTCTCTAGCGGGAGCGGAGGAGACCCAGTACTTC
clone_size: few; j_call: TRBJ1-2; cdr3_length: 13; v_call: TRBV14; d_call: .; cdr3_aa: CASSQVPTYGYTF; cdr3_nt: TGTGCCAGCAGCCAAGTGCCCACCTATGGCTACACCTTC
clone_size: .; j_call: TRBJ2-7; cdr3_length: 13; v_call: TRBV28; d_call: TRBD1; cdr3_aa: CASRPTGGNEQYF; cdr3_nt: TGTGCCAGCAGACCAACAGGGGGGAACGAGCAGTACTTC
clone_size: few; j_call: TRBJ2-2; cdr3_length: 15; v_call: TRBV20-1; d_call: .; cdr3_aa: CSARSQLASTGELFF; cdr3_nt: TGCAGTGCTAGATCGCAGCTAGCTTCCACCGGGGAGCTGTTTTTT
clone_size: few; j_call: TRBJ2-4; cdr3_length: 14; v_call: TRBV29-1; d_call: .; cdr3_aa: CSVAGGFAKNIQYF; cdr3_nt: TGCAGCGTCGCAGGGGGGTTTGCCAAAAACATTCAGTACTTC
clone_size: .; j_call: TRBJ2-1; cdr3_length: 13; v_call: TRBV7-7; d_call: .; cdr3_aa: CASSLSSGDEQFF; cdr3_nt: TGTGCTAGCAGCTTGTCAAGTGGGGATGAGCAGTTCTTC
clone_size: .; j_call: TRBJ2-7; cdr3_length: 14; v_call: TRBV20-1; d_call: TRBD2; cdr3_aa: CSAATSGLSYEQYF; cdr3_nt: TGCAGTGCTGCGACTAGCGGCCTGAGTTACGAGCAGTACTTC
clone_size: .; j_call: TRBJ2-1; cdr3_length: 14; v_call: TRBV13; d_call: .; cdr3_aa: CASSLGGRANEQFF; cdr3_nt: TGTGCCAGCAGCTTAGGGGGGCGTGCCAATGAGCAGTTCTTC
clone_size: .; j_call: TRBJ1-4; cdr3_length: 17; v_call: TRBV20-1; d_call: .; cdr3_aa: CSARRRTAGEANEKLFF; cdr3_nt: TGCAGTGCTAGACGTAGGACGGCCGGGGAAGCCAATGAAAAACTGTTTTTT
clone_size: few; j_call: TRBJ1-1; cdr3_length: 15; v_call: TRBV15; d_call: TRBD1; cdr3_aa: CATSRAPTGMTEAFF; cdr3_nt: TGTGCCACCAGCAGAGCCCCGACAGGGATGACTGAAGCTTTCTTT
clone_size: .; j_call: TRBJ1-5; cdr3_length: 14; v_call: TRBV28; d_call: TRBD1; cdr3_aa: CASSPLGGHQPQHF; cdr3_nt: TGTGCCAGCAGTCCCCTAGGGGGCCATCAGCCCCAGCATTTT
clone_size: few; j_call: TRBJ1-5; cdr3_length: 11; v_call: TRBV12-3/TRBV12-4; d_call: .; cdr3_aa: CASSGWGVQHF; cdr3_nt: TGTGCCAGCAGTGGGTGGGGGGTCCAGCATTTT
clone_size: .; j_call: TRBJ2-6; cdr3_length: 14; v_call: TRBV12-3/TRBV12-4; d_call: TRBD1; cdr3_aa: CASRTGYGANVLTF; cdr3_nt: TGTGCCAGCAGGACAGGGTACGGGGCCAACGTCCTGACTTTC
clone_size: many; j_call: TRBJ1-1; cdr3_length: 12; v_call: TRBV12-3/TRBV12-4; d_call: .; cdr3_aa: CASSLSSPRAFF; cdr3_nt: TGTGCCAGCAGTTTAAGTTCGCCACGCGCTTTCTTT
clone_size: few; j_call: TRBJ2-7; cdr3_length: 14; v_call: TRBV28; d_call: .; cdr3_aa: CASIPGSVAWEQYF; cdr3_nt: TGTGCCAGCATCCCCGGGAGTGTCGCATGGGAGCAGTACTTC
clone_size: few; j_call: TRBJ2-1; cdr3_length: 14; v_call: TRBV20-1; d_call: .; cdr3_aa: CSARGWLGDNEQFF; cdr3_nt: TGCAGTGCTAGAGGGTGGCTAGGTGACAATGAGCAGTTCTTC
clone_size: many; j_call: TRBJ1-5; cdr3_length: 14; v_call: TRBV7-9; d_call: .; cdr3_aa: CASSFSGNNQPQHF; cdr3_nt: TGTGCCAGCAGCTTTTCAGGGAACAATCAGCCCCAGCATTTT
clone_size: .; j_call: TRBJ1-6; cdr3_length: 12; v_call: TRBV30; d_call: .; cdr3_aa: CAWQGNNSPLHF; cdr3_nt: TGTGCCTGGCAGGGGAATAATTCACCCCTCCACTTT
clone_size: .; j_call: TRBJ2-1; cdr3_length: 11; v_call: TRBV7-9; d_call: .; cdr3_aa: CASSPADEQFF; cdr3_nt: TGTGCCAGCAGCCCAGCAGATGAGCAGTTCTTC